The 9 T cell receptor beta chains listed next were all sequenced from one sample in a study of blood T cell repertoires in COVID-19. Method: immunoSEQ multiplex PCR; TCRdb's copy keeps in-frame clones and lacks some. The table records about 140,000 clones, about 88% of them present only once. Sequenced: peripheral blood. The origin of the receptors is a human donor with COVID-19, enrolled during active disease. The donor label of this sample is uncertain.

V is TRBV19 and J is TRBJ1-1; weak D call: TRBD1 (5 bases). V dropped 7 bases and J dropped 4 bases, with 19 bases sitting between them. Germline V gives CDR1 LNHDA, CDR2 SQIVND (reference sequence). CDR3 length: 15 amino acids. This chain's CDR3 is CASIRDGSSFTEAFF. In DNA form, the CDR3 reads TGTGCCAGTATCAGGGATGGGTCGAGTTTCACTGAAGCTTTCTTT. The full variable domain, in which reference TRBV19 and TRBJ1-1 provide the parts outside the CDR3, is DGGITQSPKYLFRKEGQNVTLSCEQNLNHDAMYWYRQDPGQGLRLIYYSQIVNDFQKGDIAEGYSVSREKKESFPLTVTSAQKNPTAFYLCASIRDGSSFTEAFFGQGTRLTVV.

The table lists this clone with a count of one. The chain couples TRBV7-3 to TRBJ1-1; TRBD1 might be the D (6 bases). Per the germline V gene, CDR1 is SGHTA and CDR2 is FQGTGA. V was pared by 5 bases and J by 0 bases, with 10 bases between. The CDR3 has 14 amino acids. CDR3 sequence (DNA): TGTGCCAGCAGCCCGGACAGCATGAACACTGAAGCTTTCTTT. As protein: CASSPDSMNTEAFF.

This chain joins TRBV12-5 and TRBJ1-1; no clear D gene. There are 11 residues in the CDR3. The germline CDR1 and CDR2 sequences are LGHNT and FRNRAP. V was cut by 1 base and J by 11 bases, with 8 bases left in between. CDR3 DNA: TGTGCTAGTGGTTTGGCTAGCATGGCTTTCTTT. Translated, it gives CASGLASMAFF.

CDR3 bases: TGTGCCAGCAGCGCCACAGGGATAAGCTCCTATAATTCACCCCTCCACTTT. Encoded protein: CASSATGISSYNSPLHF. The rearrangement uses TRBV9 and TRBJ1-6; a weak D match, TRBD1 (6 bases). CDR1 SGDLS and CDR2 YYNGEE come from the germline V gene. Trimming stripped 3 bases from V and 0 bases from J, with 13 bases between. CDR3 length: 17 amino acids. Using reference TRBV9 and TRBJ1-6 for the parts outside the CDR3, the full variable domain is DSGVTQTPKHLITATGQRVTLRCSPRSGDLSVYWYQQSLDQGLQFLIQYYNGEERAKGNILERFSAQQFPDLHSELNLSSLELGDSALYFCASSATGISSYNSPLHFGNGTRLTVT.

The chain carries TRBV3-1 (or the pseudogene TRBV3-2) and TRBJ2-7; perhaps TRBD2 as D (5 bases). Germline CDR1 and CDR2: LGHDT and YNNKEL (reference sequence). V lost 4 bases and J 5 bases, leaving 12 bases between the germline ends. This CDR3 is built from 13 residues. CDR3 DNA sequence: TGTGCCAGCAGCCGCCGGGATGTGGACGAGCAGTACTTC. It encodes CASSRRDVDEQYF.

The CDR3 is CASSRRTGTVNTGELFF. The CDR3 coding sequence is TGTGCCAGCAGCCGCCGTACCGGGACAGTAAACACCGGGGAGCTGTTTTTT. The chain has TRBV14 and TRBJ2-2, with 7 bases identical to TRBD1. CDR1 SGHDN and CDR2 FVKESK come from the germline V gene. The CDR3 sequence is 17 residues long. V dropped 4 bases and J dropped 2; count of bases not matched to a gene: 10.

V gene TRBV5-1 combines with J gene TRBJ2-3, with 8 bases that match TRBD1. Germline CDR1 SGHRS, CDR2 YFSETQ. The CDR3 has 15 amino acids. V lost 3 bases, J lost 2 bases, and 5 bases stayed unmatched. CDR3 bases: TGCGCCAGCAGCTCCTCGACAGGGGTCACAGATACGCAGTATTTT. The encoded protein is CASSSSTGVTDTQYF.

In its sample, this clone was seen many times. This sequence joins TRBV27 and TRBJ2-7; 8 nucleotides agree with TRBD2. Unmatched junction bases numbered 12, after V lost 8 bases and J lost 3 bases. The V gene's germline CDR1 is MNHEY and CDR2 SMNVEV (reference sequence). The CDR3 consists of 15 residues. The CDR3 DNA sequence: TGTGCCAGCTCCGAGAAGGGACTAGATTACTACGAGCAGTACTTC. Translation gives CASSEKGLDYYEQYF.

The chain couples TRBV6-1 to TRBJ2-3, with 9 bases fitting TRBD1. The V gene end was trimmed by 1 base and the J gene end by 1 base; junction bases not matched to a gene: 9. This CDR3 contains 18 residues. Germline assignment: CDR1 MNHNS and CDR2 SASEGT. CDR3 region: CASSEGDRVDRGTDTQYF. The CDR3 DNA reads as TGTGCCAGCAGTGAAGGGGACAGGGTGGACCGGGGCACAGATACGCAGTATTTT.